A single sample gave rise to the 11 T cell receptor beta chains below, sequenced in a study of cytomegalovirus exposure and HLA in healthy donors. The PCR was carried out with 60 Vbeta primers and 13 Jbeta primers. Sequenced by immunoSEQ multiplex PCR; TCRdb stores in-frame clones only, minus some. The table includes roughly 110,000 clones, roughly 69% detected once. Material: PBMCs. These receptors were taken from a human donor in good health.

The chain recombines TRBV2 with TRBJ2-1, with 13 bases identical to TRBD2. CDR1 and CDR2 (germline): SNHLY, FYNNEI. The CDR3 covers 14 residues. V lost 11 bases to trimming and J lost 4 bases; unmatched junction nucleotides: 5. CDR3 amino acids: CAFSGLAGYNEQFF. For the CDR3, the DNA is TGTGCCTTTTCGGGACTAGCGGGGTACAATGAGCAGTTCTTC.

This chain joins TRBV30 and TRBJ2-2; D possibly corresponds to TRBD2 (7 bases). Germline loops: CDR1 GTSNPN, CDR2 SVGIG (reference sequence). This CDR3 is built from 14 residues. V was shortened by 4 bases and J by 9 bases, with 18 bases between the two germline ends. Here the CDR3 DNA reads TGTGCCTGGAATATGGTACAGGGAGGGCGGGAGCTGTTTTTT. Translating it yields CAWNMVQGGRELFF.

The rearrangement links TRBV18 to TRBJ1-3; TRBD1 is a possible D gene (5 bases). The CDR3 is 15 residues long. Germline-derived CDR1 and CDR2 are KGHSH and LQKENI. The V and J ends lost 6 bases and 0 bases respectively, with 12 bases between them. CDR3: CASSQGGVSGNTIYF. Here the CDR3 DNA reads TGTGCCAGCTCCCAAGGAGGGGTCTCTGGAAACACCATATATTTT.

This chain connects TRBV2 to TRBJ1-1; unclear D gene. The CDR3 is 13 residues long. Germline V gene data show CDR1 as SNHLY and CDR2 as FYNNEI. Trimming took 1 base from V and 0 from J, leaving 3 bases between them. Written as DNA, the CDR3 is TGTGCCAGCAGTGAAGACATGAACACTGAAGCTTTCTTT. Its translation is CASSEDMNTEAFF. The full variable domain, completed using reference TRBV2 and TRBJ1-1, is EPEVTQTPSHQVTQMGQEVILRCVPISNHLYFYWYRQILGQKVEFLVSFYNNEISEKSEIFDDQFSVERPDGSNFTLKIRSTKLEDSAMYFCASSEDMNTEAFFGQGTRLTVV.

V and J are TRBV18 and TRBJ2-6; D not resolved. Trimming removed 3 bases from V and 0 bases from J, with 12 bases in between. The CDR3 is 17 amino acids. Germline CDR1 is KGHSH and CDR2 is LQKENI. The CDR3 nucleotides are TGTGCCAGCTCACCGCCCGGGTCTAGCTCTGGGGCCAACGTCCTGACTTTC. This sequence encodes CASSPPGSSSGANVLTF.

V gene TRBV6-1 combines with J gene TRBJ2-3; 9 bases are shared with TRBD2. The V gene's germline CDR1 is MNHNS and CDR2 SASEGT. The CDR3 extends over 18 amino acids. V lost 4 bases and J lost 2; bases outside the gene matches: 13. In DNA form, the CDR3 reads TGTGCCAGCAGTGTCTTACTAGCGGGCTCCCCCCCCACAGATACGCAGTATTTT. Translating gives CASSVLLAGSPPTDTQYF.

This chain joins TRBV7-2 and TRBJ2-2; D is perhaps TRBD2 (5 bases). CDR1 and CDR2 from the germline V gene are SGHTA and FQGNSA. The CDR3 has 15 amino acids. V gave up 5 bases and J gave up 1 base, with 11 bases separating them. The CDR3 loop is CASSPGLLNTGELFF. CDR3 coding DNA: TGTGCCAGCAGCCCCGGACTTTTGAACACCGGGGAGCTGTTTTTT.

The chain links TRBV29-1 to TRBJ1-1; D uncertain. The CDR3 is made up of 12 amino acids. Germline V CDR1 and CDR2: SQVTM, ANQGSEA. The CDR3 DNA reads TGCGGAGGGTCAAGTTGGAACACTGAAGCTTTCTTT. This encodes CGGSSWNTEAFF.

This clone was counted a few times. The CDR3 DNA sequence: TGTGCCAGCAGTCCCCGGACAGGGGGTGACGGAAACATTCAGTACTTC. This gives the protein CASSPRTGGDGNIQYF. V gene TRBV2 combines with J gene TRBJ2-4; 10 bases are a match to TRBD1. This CDR3 region has 16 residues. CDR1 SNHLY and CDR2 FYNNEI come from the germline V gene. V was clipped by 5 bases and J by 6 bases; unmatched bases: 10.

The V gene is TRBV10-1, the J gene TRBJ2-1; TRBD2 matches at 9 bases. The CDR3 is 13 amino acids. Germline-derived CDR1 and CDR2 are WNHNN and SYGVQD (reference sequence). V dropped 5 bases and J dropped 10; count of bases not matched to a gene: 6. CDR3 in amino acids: CASSLTSGREQFF. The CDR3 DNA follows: TGCGCCAGCAGTCTTACTAGCGGGCGCGAGCAGTTCTTC.

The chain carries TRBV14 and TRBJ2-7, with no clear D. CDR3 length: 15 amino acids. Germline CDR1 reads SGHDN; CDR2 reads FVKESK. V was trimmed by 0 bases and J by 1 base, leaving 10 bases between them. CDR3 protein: CASSQDLGLSYEQYF. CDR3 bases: TGTGCCAGCAGCCAAGATTTGGGCTTATCCTACGAGCAGTACTTC.